These 3 T cell receptor beta chains originate from one sample sequenced in a study of OX40 agonist ivuxolimab in advanced cancers. Clones were sequenced by immunoSEQ multiplex PCR, and TCRdb holds only the in-frame ones, with some missing. The sample has around 31,000 clones, around nine tenths seen once; the top ten hold approximately 31%. The sample consisted of CD4+ or CD8+ T cells sorted from blood, taken in a trial of the OX40 agonist ivuxolimab. These receptors were taken from an adult with an advanced solid tumor such as melanoma, head and neck, liver or kidney cancer.

In the case of this clone: Other DNA sequences in the same sample also yield this CDR3. The chain uses TRBV9 and TRBJ2-2; possible D gene TRBD2, 5 bases. Trimming took 0 bases from V and 5 from J, leaving 5 bases between them. Germline V CDR1 and CDR2: SGDLS, YYNGEE. The CDR3 covers 13 residues. The CDR3 here is CASSVGGTGELFF. The DNA for the CDR3 is TGTGCCAGCAGCGTAGGAGGGACCGGGGAGCTGTTTTTT.

The V call is TRBV28, the J call TRBJ1-5; possible D gene TRBD1, 6 bases. The CDR3 consists of 14 residues. Trimming removed 6 bases from V and 8 bases from J, with 17 bases in between. Germline CDR1 is MDHEN and CDR2 is SYDVKM. CDR3 in amino acids: CASSLRGGREPQHF. In DNA form, the CDR3 reads TGTGCCAGCAGCCTGAGGGGGGGCAGGGAGCCCCAGCATTTT.

The genes are TRBV7-2 and TRBJ1-3; 10 positions match TRBD1. Germline CDR1 and CDR2: SGHTA and FQGNSA. The CDR3 length is 14 residues. V lost 4 bases to trimming and J lost 4 bases; unmatched junction nucleotides: 1. As DNA, the CDR3 is TGTGCCAGCAGCTGGACAGGGGGGGGAAACACCATATATTTT. It translates to CASSWTGGGNTIYF.